Sequencing of this TCR beta chain was carried out in a study of shared T cell receptors in the human thymus. This CDR3 is built from 14 residues. Germline values: CDR1 MNHEY, CDR2 SMNVEV (reference sequence). Trimming at V came to 5 bases and at J to 5 bases, leaving 6 bases not matched to a gene. Some clones are missing from TCRdb's copy, which holds only in-frame ones; the method was immunoSEQ multiplex PCR. This table has 630,000 or so clones, 80% to 90% appearing once. These data are also associated with another study on human thymus T cells. That work states: Samples came from healthy Finnish infants during open corrective cardiac surgery. Corrective cardiac operations yielded the resected thymus tissue. Across thymic and blood repertoires, the usage of V and J genes appeared to be biased. Overlap was high between thymic repertoires from unrelated individuals, as reported in related research.

The genes are TRBV27 and TRBJ2-4; 7 bases align to TRBD1. Sequences were obtained from thymocytes. The TCR originated in a boy less than two years old with a congenital heart defect. The CDR3, as DNA: TGTGCCAGCAGTCAACAGGGGTGGGAAAACATTCAGTACTTC. Translated, it gives CASSQQGWENIQYF.